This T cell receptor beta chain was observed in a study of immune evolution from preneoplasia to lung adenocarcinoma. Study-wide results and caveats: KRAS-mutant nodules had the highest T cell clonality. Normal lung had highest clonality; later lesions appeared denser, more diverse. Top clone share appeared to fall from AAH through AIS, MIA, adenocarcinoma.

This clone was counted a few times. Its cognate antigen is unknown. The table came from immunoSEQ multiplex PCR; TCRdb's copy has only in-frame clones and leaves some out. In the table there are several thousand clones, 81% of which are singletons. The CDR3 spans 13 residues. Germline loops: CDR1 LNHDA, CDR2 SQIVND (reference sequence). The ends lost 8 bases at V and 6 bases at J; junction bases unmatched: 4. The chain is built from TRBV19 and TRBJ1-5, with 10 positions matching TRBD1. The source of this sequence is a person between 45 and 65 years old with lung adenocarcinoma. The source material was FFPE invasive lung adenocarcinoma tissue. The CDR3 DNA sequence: TGTGCCAGTCAAAGGGACAGGGGTCAGCCCCAGCATTTT. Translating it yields CASQRDRGQPQHF.